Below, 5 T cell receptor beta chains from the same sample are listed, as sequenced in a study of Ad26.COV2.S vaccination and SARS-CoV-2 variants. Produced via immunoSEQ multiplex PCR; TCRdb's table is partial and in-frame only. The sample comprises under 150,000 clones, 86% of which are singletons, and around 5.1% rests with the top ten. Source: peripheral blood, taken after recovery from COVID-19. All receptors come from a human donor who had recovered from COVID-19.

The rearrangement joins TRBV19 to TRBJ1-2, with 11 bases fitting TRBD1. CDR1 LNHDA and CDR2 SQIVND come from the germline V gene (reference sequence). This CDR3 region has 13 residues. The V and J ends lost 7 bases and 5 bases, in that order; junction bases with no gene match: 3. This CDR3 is CASTRDRGYGYTF. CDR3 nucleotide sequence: TGTGCCAGTACCCGGGACAGGGGGTATGGCTACACCTTC.

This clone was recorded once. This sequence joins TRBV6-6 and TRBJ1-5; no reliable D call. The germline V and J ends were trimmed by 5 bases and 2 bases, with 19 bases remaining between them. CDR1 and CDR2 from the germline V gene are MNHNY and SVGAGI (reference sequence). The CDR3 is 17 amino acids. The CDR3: CASSPNPEEWGNQPQHF. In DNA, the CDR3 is TGTGCCAGCAGTCCTAATCCAGAGGAATGGGGCAATCAGCCCCAGCATTTT.

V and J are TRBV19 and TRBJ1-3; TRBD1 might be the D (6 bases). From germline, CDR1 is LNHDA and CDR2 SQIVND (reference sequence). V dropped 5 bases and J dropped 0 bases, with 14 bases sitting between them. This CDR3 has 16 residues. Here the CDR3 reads CASSGGHPSSGNTIYF. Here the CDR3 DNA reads TGTGCCAGTAGTGGGGGACACCCGAGCTCTGGAAACACCATATATTTT.

The CDR3 sequence is CASTPSRGDEKLFF. The CDR3 DNA reads TGTGCCAGCACCCCCAGCAGAGGTGATGAAAAACTGTTTTTT. The rearrangement links TRBV7-9 to TRBJ1-4; D not resolved. V was shortened by 7 bases and J by 6 bases, with 15 bases between the two germline ends. The CDR3 covers 14 residues. CDR1 is SEHNR, CDR2 FQNEAQ, per germline (reference sequence).

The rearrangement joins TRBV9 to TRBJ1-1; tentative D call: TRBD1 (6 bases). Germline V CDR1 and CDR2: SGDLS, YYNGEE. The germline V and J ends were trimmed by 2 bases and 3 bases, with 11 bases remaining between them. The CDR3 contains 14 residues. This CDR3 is CASSVTGTDTEAFF. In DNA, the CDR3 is TGTGCCAGCAGCGTCACAGGGACCGACACTGAAGCTTTCTTT.